Reported below is one T cell receptor beta chain. The sample belongs to a study of blood T cell repertoires in COVID-19. Trimming left V 4 bases short and J 12 bases short, with 21 bases between. CDR3 size: 14 residues. The germline V gene encodes CDR1 SGHDN and CDR2 FVKESK. Here immunoSEQ multiplex PCR was the method, and the copy in TCRdb shows in-frame clones only, minus some. Of about 360,000 clones detected, around 86% appear once; the ten largest clones hold 2.5% to 3.5%. The rearrangement links TRBV14 to TRBJ1-1; maybe TRBD1 (6 bases). What was sequenced was peripheral blood. The sequence came from a human donor in a cohort sampled during active COVID-19. CDR3 residues: CASSPYSMDSLPFF. As DNA, the CDR3 is TGTGCCAGCAGCCCCTACTCCATGGACAGCCTCCCTTTCTTT. The whole variable domain, filled in from reference TRBV14 and TRBJ1-1, reads EAGVTQFPSHSVIEKGQTVTLRCDPISGHDNLYWYRRVMGKEIKFLLHFVKESKQDESGMPNNRFLAERTGGTYSTLKVQPAELEDSGVYFCASSPYSMDSLPFFGQGTRLTVV.